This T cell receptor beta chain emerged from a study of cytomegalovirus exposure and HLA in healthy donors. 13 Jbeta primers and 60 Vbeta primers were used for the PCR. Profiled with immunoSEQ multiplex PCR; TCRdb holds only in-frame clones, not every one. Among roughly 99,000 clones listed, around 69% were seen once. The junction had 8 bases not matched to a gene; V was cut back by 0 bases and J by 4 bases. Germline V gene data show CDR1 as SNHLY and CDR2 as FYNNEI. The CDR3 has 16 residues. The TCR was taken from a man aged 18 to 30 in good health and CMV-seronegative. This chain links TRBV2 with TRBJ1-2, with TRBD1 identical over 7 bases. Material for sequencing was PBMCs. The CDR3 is CASSEALRQGGYGYTF. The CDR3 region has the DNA TGTGCCAGCAGTGAAGCGCTCCGACAGGGAGGCTATGGCTACACCTTC.